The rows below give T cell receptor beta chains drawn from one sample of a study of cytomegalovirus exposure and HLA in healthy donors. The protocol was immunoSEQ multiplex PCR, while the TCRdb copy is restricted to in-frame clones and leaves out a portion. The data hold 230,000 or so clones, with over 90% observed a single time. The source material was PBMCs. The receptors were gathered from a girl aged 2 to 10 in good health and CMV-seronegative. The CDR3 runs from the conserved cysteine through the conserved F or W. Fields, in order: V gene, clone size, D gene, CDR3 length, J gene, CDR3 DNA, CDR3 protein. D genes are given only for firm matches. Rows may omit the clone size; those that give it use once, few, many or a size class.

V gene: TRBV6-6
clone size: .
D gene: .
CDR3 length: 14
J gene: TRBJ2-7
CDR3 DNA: TGTGCCAGCATTAAGCAGGGGCCGTCCTACGAGCAGTACTTC
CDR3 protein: CASIKQGPSYEQYF

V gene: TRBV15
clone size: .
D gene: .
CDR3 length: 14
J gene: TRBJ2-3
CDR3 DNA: TGTGCCACCATGCCCCTAGCGCCGACAGATACGCAGTATTTT
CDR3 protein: CATMPLAPTDTQYF

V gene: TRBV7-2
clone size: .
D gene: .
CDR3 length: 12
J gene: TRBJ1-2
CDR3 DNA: TGTGCCAGCAGCTTATTAGGGGATGGCTACACCTTC
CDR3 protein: CASSLLGDGYTF

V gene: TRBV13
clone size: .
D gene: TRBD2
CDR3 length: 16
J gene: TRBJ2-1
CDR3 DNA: TGTGCCAGCAGCTCTCCGACTAGCGGGGACTACAATGAGCAGTTCTTC
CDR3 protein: CASSSPTSGDYNEQFF

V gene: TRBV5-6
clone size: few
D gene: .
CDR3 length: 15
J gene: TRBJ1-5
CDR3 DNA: TGTGCCAGCAGCTTGGCAGACAGATGGAATCAGCCCCAGCATTTT
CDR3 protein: CASSLADRWNQPQHF

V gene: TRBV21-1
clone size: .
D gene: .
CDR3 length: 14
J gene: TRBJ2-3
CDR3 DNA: TGTGCCAGCAGCTCCCGACAGGGCACAGATACGCAGTATTTT
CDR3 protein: CASSSRQGTDTQYF

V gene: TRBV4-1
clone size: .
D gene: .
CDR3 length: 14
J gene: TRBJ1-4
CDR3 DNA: TGCGCCAGCAGGGACTTTGCAACTAATGAAAAACTGTTTTTT
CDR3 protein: CASRDFATNEKLFF

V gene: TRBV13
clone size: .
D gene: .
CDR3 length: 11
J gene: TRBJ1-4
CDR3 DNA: TGTGCCAGCAGCTTGGGGGGAAAACTGTTTTTT
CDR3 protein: CASSLGGKLFF

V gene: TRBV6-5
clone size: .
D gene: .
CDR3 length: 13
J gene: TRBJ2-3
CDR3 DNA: TGTGCCAGCAGAAGCCCCAGGGTGAATACGCAGTATTTT
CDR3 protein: CASRSPRVNTQYF

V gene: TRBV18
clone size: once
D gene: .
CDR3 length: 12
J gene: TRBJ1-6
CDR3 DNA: TGTGCCAGCACAGGGTTTAATTCACCCCTCCACTTT
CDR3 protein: CASTGFNSPLHF

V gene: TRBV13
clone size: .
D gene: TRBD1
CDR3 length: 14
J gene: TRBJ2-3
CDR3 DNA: TGTGCCAGCAGCCCACAGGGGCGGACAGATACGCAGTATTTT
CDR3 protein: CASSPQGRTDTQYF

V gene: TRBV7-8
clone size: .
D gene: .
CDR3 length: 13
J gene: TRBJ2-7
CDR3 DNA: TGTGCCAGCAGTTTTTCTATGAGGTACGAGCAGTACTTC
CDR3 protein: CASSFSMRYEQYF

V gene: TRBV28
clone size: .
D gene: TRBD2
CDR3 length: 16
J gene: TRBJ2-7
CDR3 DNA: TGTGCCAGCAGTGGGGTCGGACTAGCGGGGATCTACGAGCAGTACTTC
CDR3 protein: CASSGVGLAGIYEQYF

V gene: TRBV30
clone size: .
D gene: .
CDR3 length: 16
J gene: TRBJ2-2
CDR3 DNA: TGTGCCTGGAGTCAGATAGGAGGAGCGAACACCGGGGAGCTGTTTTTT
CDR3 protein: CAWSQIGGANTGELFF

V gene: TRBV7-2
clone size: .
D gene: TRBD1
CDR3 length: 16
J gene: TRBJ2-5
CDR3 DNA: TGTGCCAGCAGCTCTAGGACAGGGACGACTTGGGAGACCCAGTACTTC
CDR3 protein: CASSSRTGTTWETQYF

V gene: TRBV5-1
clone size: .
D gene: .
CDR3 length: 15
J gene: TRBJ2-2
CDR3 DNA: TGCGCCAGCAGCTTGGCAACGGGGAACACCGGGGAGCTGTTTTTT
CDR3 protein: CASSLATGNTGELFF

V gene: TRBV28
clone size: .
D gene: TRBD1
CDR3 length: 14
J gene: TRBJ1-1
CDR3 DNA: TGTGCCAGCAGTTTCCCTGGACAGGGGACTGAAGCTTTCTTT
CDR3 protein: CASSFPGQGTEAFF

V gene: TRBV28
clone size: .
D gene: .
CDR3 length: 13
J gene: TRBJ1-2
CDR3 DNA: TGTGCCAGCAGCCCCGGTGGCGGCTATGGCTACACCTTC
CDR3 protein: CASSPGGGYGYTF

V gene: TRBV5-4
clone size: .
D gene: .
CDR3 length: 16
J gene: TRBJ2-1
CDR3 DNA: TGTGCCAGCAGCTTGATGGAGGGGTGGATGGACAATGAGCAGTTCTTC
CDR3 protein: CASSLMEGWMDNEQFF

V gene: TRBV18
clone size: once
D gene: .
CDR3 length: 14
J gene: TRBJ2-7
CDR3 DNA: TGTGCCAGCTCACCCTCCCCGACAAGCTACGAGCAGTACTTC
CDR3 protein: CASSPSPTSYEQYF

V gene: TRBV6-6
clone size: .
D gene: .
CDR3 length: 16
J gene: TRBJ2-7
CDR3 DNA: TGTGCCAGCAGTTACCTCGACAGGGACTTCTCCTACGAGCAGTACTTC
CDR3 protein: CASSYLDRDFSYEQYF

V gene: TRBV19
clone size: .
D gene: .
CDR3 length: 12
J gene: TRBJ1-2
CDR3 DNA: TGTGCCAGTACTTCAGGGAACTATGGCTACACCTTC
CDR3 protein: CASTSGNYGYTF

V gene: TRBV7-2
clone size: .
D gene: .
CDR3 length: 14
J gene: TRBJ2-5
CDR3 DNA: TGTGCCAGCACCCACCCCTCAGGGCAAGAGACCCAGTACTTC
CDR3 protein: CASTHPSGQETQYF

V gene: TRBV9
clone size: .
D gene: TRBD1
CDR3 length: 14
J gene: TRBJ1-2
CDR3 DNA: TGTGCCAGCAGCGGGGGGGGACAGGGGACTGGCTACACCTTC
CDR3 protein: CASSGGGQGTGYTF

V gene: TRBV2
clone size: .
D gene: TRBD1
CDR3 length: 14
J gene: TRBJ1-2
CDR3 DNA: TGTGCCAGCAAGACAGGGGAGACTAACTATGGCTACACCTTC
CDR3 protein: CASKTGETNYGYTF

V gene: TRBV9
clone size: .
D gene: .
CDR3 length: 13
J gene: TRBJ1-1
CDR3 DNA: TGTGCCAGCAGCGTAGGCCAGGTCTCTGAAGCTTTCTTT
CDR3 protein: CASSVGQVSEAFF

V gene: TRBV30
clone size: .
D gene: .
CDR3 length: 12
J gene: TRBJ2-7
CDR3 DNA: TGTGCCTGGAGTAGTCGGAGTTCCGAGCAGTACTTC
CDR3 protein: CAWSSRSSEQYF

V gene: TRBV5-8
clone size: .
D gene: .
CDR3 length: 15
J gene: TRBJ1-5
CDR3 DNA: TGTGCCAGCAGCTTTGGGGCGCGGGACAATCAGCCCCAGCATTTT
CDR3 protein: CASSFGARDNQPQHF

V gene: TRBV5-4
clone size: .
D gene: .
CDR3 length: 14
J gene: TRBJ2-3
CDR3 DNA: TGTGCCAGCAGTGAGCGCGTTCCCACAGATACGCAGTATTTT
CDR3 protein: CASSERVPTDTQYF

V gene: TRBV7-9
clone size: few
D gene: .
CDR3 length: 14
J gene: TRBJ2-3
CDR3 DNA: TGTGCCAGCAGCCCATGGAGGGTCGGAGATACGCAGTATTTT
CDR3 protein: CASSPWRVGDTQYF

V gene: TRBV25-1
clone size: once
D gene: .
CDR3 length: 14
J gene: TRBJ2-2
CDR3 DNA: TGTGCCAATCCCGACAGTACGAACACCGGGGAGCTGTTTTTT
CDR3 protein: CANPDSTNTGELFF

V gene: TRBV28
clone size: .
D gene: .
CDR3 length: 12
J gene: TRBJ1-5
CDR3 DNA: TGTGCCAGCAGTTCCTCAGGACAGCCCCAGCATTTT
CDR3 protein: CASSSSGQPQHF

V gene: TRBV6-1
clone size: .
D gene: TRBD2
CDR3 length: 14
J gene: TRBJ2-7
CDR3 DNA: TGTGCCAGCAGAGTGACTAGCGGTACCTACGAGCAGTACTTC
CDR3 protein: CASRVTSGTYEQYF

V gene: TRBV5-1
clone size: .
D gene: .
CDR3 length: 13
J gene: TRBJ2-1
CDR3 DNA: TGCGCCAGCACAGGCTCGACCAACAATGAGCAGTTCTTC
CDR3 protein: CASTGSTNNEQFF

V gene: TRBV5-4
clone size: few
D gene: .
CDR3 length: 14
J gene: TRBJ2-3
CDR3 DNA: TGTGCCATCGCGGGCGGAGACTTCACAGATACGCAGTATTTT
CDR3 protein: CAIAGGDFTDTQYF

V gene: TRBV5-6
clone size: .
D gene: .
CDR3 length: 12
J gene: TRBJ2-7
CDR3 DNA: TGTGCCAGCAGCTTGGGCGTCTACGAGCAGTACTTC
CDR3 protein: CASSLGVYEQYF

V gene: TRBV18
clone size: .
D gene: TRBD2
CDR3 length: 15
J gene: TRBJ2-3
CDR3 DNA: TGTGCCAGCTCACCGCTAGCGGGGGACACAGATACGCAGTATTTT
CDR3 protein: CASSPLAGDTDTQYF

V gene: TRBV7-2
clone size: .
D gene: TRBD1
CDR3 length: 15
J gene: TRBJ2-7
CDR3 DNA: TGTGCCAGCAGCTTAGCGGGACAGGTCGCACTTGAGCAGTACTTC
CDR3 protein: CASSLAGQVALEQYF

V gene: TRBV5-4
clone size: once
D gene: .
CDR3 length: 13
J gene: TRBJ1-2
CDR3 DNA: TGTGCCAGCAGCTTGAGGGCAGGGGACGGCTACACCTTC
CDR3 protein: CASSLRAGDGYTF

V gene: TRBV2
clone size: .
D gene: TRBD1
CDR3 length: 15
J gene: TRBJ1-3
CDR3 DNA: TGTGCCAGCAGTCCGGACAGGGGCGGTGGAAACACCATATATTTT
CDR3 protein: CASSPDRGGGNTIYF

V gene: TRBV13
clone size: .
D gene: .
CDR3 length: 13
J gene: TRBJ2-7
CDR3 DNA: TGTGCCAGCAGCTTAATTAGCGGATACGAGCAGTACTTC
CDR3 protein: CASSLISGYEQYF

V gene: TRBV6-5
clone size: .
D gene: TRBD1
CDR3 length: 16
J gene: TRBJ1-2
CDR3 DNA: TGTGCCAGCAGTTACTCGTTGGGACAGGGGGCCAACGGCTACACCTTC
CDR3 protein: CASSYSLGQGANGYTF

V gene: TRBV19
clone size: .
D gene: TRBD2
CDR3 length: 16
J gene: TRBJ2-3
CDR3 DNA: TGTGCCAGTAGTATAGGACTAGCGAGGGTCACAGATACGCAGTATTTT
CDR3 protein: CASSIGLARVTDTQYF

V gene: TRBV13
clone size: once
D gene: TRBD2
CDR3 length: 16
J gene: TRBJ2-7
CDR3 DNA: TGTGCCAGCAGCCCCGCCCCCCATAGCGGGAGCCCTCAACGGTACTTC
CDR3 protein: CASSPAPHSGSPQRYF

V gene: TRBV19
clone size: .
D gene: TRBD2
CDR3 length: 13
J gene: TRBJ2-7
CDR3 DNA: TGTGCCAGTAGTATGGGACTAGCCTACGAGCAGTACTTC
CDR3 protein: CASSMGLAYEQYF

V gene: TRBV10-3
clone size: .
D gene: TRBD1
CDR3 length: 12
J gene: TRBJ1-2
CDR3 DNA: TGTGCCATTATGGACAGGGGCTGTGGCTACACCTTC
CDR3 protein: CAIMDRGCGYTF

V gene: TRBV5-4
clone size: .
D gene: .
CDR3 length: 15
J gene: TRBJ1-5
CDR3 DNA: TGTGCCAGCAGCTTGGCGCAGGGCTGGTATCAGCCCCAGCATTTT
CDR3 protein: CASSLAQGWYQPQHF